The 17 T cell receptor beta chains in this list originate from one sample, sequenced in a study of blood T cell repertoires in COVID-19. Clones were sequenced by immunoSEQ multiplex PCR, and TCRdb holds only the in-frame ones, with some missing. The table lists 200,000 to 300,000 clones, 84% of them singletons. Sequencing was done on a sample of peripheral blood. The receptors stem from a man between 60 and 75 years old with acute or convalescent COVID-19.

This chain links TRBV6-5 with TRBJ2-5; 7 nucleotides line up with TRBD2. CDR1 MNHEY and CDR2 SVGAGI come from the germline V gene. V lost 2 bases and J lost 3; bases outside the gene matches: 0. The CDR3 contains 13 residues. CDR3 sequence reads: CASSYRGEETQYF. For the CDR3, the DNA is TGTGCCAGCAGTTACCGGGGGGAAGAGACCCAGTACTTC.

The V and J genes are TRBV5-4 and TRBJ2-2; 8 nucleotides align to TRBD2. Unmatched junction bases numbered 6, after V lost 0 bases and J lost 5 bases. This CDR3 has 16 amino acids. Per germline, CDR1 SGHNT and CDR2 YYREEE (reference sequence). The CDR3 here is CASSLVGGASTGELFF. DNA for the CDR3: TGTGCCAGCAGCTTGGTCGGGGGGGCATCAACCGGGGAGCTGTTTTTT.

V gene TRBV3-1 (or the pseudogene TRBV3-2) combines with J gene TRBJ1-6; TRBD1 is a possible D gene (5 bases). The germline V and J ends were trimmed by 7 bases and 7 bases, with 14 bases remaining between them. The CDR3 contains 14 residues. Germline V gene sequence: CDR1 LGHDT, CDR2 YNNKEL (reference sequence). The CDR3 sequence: CASTNGGNNSPLHF. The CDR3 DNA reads TGTGCCAGCACCAACGGGGGAAACAATTCACCCCTCCACTTT.

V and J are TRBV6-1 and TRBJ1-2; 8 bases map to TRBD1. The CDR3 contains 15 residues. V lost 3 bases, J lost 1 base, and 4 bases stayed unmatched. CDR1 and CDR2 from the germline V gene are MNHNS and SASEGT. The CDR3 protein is CASSEQGAINYGYTF. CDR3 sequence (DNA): TGTGCCAGCAGTGAGCAGGGGGCCATTAACTATGGCTACACCTTC.

In DNA form, the CDR3 reads TGTGCCAGCAGGTCAGGACTAGCGGGGAACAATGAGCAGTTCTTC. As protein: CASRSGLAGNNEQFF. The chain combines TRBV6-5 with TRBJ2-1, with 12 bases lining up with TRBD2. This CDR3 comprises 15 residues. Germline CDR1 reads MNHEY; CDR2 reads SVGAGI. Germline trimming cut 6 bases from V and 5 bases from J; bases unmatched to any gene: 5.

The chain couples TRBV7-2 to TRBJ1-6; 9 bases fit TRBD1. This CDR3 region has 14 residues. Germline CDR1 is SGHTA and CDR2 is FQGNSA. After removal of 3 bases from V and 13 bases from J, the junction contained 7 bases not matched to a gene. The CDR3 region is CASSLGQGRLPLHF. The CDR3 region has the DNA TGTGCCAGCAGCTTGGGACAGGGCCGTTTGCCCCTCCACTTT.

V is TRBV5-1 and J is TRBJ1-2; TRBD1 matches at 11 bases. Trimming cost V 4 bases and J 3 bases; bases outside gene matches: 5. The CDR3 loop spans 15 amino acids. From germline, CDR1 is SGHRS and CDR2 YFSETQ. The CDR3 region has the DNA TGCGCCAGCAGCCCGCTGGGACAGGGGGACTATGGCTACACCTTC. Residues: CASSPLGQGDYGYTF.

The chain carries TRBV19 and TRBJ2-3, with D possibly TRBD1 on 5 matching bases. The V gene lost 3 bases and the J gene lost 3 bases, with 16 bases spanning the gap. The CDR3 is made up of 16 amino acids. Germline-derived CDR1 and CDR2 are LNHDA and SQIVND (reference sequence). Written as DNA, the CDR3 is TGTGCCAGTAGTATGGCCCCGGGCAGGGCAACAGATACGCAGTATTTT. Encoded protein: CASSMAPGRATDTQYF.

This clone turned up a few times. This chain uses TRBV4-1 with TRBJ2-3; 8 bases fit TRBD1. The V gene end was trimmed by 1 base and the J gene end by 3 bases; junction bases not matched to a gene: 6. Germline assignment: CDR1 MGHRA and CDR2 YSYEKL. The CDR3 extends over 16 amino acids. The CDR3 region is CASSQGKDRDTDTQYF. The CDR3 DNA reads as TGCGCCAGCAGCCAAGGCAAGGACAGGGATACAGATACGCAGTATTTT.

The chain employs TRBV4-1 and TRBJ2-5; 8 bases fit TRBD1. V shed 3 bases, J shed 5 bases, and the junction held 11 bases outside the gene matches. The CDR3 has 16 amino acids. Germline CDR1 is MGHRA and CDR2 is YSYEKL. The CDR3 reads CASSHARAGGVETQYF. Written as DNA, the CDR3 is TGCGCCAGCAGCCATGCACGGGCAGGGGGCGTGGAGACCCAGTACTTC.

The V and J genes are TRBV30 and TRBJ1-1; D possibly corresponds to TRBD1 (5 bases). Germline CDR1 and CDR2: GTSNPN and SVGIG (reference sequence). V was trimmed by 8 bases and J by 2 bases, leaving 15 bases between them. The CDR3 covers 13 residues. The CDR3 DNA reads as TGTGCCGGAAGTGGGGCAGGCAACACTGAAGCTTTCTTT. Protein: CAGSGAGNTEAFF.

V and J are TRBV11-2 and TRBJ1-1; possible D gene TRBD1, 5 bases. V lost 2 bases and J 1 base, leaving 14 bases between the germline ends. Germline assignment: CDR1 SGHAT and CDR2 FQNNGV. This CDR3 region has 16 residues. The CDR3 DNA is TGTGCCAGCAGCTTATCCTGGGGGAGGGGGAACACTGAAGCTTTCTTT. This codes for CASSLSWGRGNTEAFF.

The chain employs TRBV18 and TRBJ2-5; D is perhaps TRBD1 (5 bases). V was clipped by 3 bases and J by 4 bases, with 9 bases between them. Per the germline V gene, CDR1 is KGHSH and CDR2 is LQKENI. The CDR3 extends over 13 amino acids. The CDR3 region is CASSPGRGETQYF. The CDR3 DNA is TGTGCCAGCTCACCGGGGCGCGGAGAGACCCAGTACTTC. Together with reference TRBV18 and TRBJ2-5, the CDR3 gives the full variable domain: NAGVMQNPRHLVRRRGQEARLRCSPMKGHSHVYWYRQLPEEGLKFMVYLQKENIIDESGMPKERFSAEFPKEGPSILRIQQVVRGDSAAYFCASSPGRGETQYFGPGTRLLVL.

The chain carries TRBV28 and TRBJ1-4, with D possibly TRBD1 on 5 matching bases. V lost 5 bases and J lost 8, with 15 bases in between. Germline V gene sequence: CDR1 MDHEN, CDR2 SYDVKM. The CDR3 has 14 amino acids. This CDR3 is CASSPQGRSEKLFF. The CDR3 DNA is TGTGCCAGCAGTCCCCAGGGTCGTAGCGAAAAACTGTTTTTT. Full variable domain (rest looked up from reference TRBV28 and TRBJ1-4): DVKVTQSSRYLVKRTGEKVFLECVQDMDHENMFWYRQDPGLGLRLIYFSYDVKMKEKGDIPEGYSVSREKKERFSLILESASTNQTSMYLCASSPQGRSEKLFFGSGTQLSVL.

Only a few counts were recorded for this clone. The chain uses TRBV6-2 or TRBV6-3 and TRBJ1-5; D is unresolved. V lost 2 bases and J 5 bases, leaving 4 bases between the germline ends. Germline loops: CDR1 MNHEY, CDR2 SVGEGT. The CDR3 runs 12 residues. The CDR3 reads CASSYSYQPQHF. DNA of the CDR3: TGTGCCAGCAGTTACAGCTATCAGCCCCAGCATTTT.

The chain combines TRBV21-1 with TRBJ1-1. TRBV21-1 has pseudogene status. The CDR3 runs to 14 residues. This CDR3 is CASSNLRGGTEAFF. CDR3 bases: TGTGCCAGCAGCAATTTGAGGGGAGGGACTGAAGCTTTCTTT.

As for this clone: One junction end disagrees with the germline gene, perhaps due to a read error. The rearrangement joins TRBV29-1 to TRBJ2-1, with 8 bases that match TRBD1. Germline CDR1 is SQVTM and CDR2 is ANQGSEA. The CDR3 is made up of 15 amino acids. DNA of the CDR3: TGCAGCTTTGACAGGGGAATGGGGTGGGGCAATGAGCAGTTCTTC. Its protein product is CSFDRGMGWGNEQFF.